This T cell receptor beta chain was captured by sequencing in a study of blood T cell repertoires in COVID-19 (dated by TCRdb to about 2020). About the study as a whole: Samples covering the acute and convalescent phases of COVID-19 were provided by collaborators in the United States, Italy and Spain. The material from the prospective study consisted of cDNA or gDNA derived from T cells, B-cell-depleted T cells, or PBMCs. The samples were drawn from two sources: the first 160 participants of the ongoing ImmuneRACE study, and 1,254 subjects contributed by 6 global collaborators. A de-identified subject ID, COVID-19 status, age in years and sex were almost always included in the sample metadata. The repertoires were released in a freely available public database intended as a resource for research on the immune response to SARS-CoV-2. Deeply sampled blood TCRbeta repertoires from subjects exposed to, actively infected with, or recovered from COVID-19 were included in the dataset. HLA class I and class II types, where available, came from metadata supplied by the sample provider rather than from assay-based typing.

What the work shows at the level of the full study, not this receptor alone: How much clinical and demographic metadata was included differed by source and by participant, and the metadata was provided uncurated.

TCRbeta CDR3 regions were amplified from genomic DNA by means of the immunoSEQ Assay, a bias-controlled multiplex PCR. In the original analysis: The number of nucleated cells in each sample was estimated from the amplification of reference gene primers within the assay. Sequence reads were collapsed and filtered to measure the absolute abundance of every unique TCRbeta CDR3 rearrangement. For each sample, productive Simpson clonality was calculated as the square root of Simpson's diversity index across productive rearrangements. In its TCRdb copy, this immuneACCESS table keeps in-frame sequences only and misses some clones. Where compared with another copy, unresolved V genes explain less than half of these, and the others have no known cause. V and J calls and clone size are given by that table; D and trimming were obtained from the DNA. In all, the sample holds about 210,000 clones, and 75% to 90% of those were seen once. The top ten constitute 5.2% of the sample.

Comment on this clone: Its antigen is still unknown. Per-base qualities were not stored, and no clone one base away is much larger.

At one collaborating source in Seattle, patients were enrolled during active infection and were followed longitudinally through the course of disease. Whole blood was collected in K2EDTA tubes by collaborating institutions according to the institutions' own protocols. For TCRbeta analysis, collaborators shipped samples as frozen whole blood, isolated PBMCs, or DNA extracted from either of those sample types. Sequenced material: peripheral blood. This sequence was found in a woman in her 70s with COVID-19, enrolled during active disease.

This receptor has the CDR3 CASSLETGIGNTIYF. The DNA sequence is TGTGCCAGCAGCTTAGAGACAGGAATTGGAAACACCATATATTTT. The chain is made from TRBV7-6 and TRBJ1-3, with a tentative D gene TRBD1 over 6 matching bases. The germline V gene encodes CDR1 SGHVS and CDR2 FNYEAQ. V lost 1 base and J lost 3 bases; the stretch between them is 10 bases long. The CDR3 measures 15 amino acids from cysteine to phenylalanine. Solely the CDR3 DNA is kept, with 45 bases framed from the first base.